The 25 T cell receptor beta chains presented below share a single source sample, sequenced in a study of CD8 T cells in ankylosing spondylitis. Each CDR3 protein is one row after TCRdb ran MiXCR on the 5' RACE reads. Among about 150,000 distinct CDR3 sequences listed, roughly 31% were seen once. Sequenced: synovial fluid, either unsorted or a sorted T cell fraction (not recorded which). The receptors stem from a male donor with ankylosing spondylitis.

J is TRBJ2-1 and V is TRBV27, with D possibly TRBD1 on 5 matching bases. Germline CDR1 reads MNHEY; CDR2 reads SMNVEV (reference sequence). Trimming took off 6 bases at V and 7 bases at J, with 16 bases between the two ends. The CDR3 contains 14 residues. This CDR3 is CASRAWGSNNEQFF. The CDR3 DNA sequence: TGTGCCAGCAGGGCCTGGGGCTCTAATAATGAGCAGTTCTTC.

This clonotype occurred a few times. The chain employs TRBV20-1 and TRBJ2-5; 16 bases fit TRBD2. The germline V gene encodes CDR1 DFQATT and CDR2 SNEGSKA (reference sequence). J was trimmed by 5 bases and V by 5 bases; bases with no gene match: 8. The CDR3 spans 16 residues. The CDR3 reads CSAAGTSGGAGETQYF. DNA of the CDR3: TGCAGTGCTGCGGGGACTAGCGGGGGGGCAGGGGAGACCCAGTACTTC.

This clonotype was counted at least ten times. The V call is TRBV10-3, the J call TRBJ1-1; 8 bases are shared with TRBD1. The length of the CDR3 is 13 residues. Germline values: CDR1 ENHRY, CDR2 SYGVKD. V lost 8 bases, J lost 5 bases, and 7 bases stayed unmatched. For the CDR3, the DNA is TGTGCCATCGGAGGGACAGGTGGAACTGAAGCTTTCTTT. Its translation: CAIGGTGGTEAFF.

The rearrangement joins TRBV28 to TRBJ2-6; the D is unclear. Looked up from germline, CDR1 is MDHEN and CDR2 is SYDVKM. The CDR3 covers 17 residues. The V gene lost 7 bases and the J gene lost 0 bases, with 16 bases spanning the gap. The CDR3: CASTPRRGYSGANVLTF. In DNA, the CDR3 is TGTGCCAGCACCCCACGACGAGGCTACTCTGGGGCCAACGTCCTGACTTTC.

The CDR3: CASSTQGGRETQYF. CDR3 bases: TGCGCCAGCAGTACACAGGGTGGGCGAGAGACCCAGTACTTC. This chain connects TRBV5-1 to TRBJ2-5; D possibly corresponds to TRBD1 (6 bases). Germline V gene lookup returns CDR1 SGHRS and CDR2 YFSETQ. The CDR3 has 14 amino acids. The germline V and J ends were trimmed by 5 bases and 4 bases, with 15 bases remaining between them.

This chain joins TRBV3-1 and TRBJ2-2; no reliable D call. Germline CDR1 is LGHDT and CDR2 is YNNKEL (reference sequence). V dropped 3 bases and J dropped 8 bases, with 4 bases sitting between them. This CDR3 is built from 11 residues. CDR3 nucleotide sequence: TGTGCCAGCAGCCATTTGGGGGAGCTGTTTTTT. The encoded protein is CASSHLGELFF.

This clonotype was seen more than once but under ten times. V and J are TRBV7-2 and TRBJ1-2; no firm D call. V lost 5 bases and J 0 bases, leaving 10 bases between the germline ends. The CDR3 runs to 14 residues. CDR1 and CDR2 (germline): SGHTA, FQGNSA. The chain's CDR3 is CASSLSWANYGYTF. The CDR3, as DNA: TGTGCCAGCAGCCTCTCGTGGGCTAACTATGGCTACACCTTC.

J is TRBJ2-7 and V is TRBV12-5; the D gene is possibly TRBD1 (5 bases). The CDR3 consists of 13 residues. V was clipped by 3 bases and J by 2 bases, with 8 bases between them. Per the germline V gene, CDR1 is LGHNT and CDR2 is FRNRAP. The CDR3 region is CASGFDRTYEQYF. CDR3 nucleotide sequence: TGTGCTAGTGGTTTTGACAGAACCTACGAGCAGTACTTC.

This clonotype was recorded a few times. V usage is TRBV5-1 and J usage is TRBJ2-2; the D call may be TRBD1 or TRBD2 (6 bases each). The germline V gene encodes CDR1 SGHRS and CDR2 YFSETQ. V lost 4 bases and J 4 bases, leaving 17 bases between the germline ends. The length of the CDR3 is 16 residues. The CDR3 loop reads CASSRGAGSSTGELFF. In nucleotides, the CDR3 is TGCGCCAGCAGCAGGGGGGCAGGGTCGAGCACCGGGGAGCTGTTTTTT.

As DNA, the CDR3 is TGTGCCAGCAGCCCGGGAGGACCTACCTACGAGCAGTACTTC. Protein: CASSPGGPTYEQYF. V and J are TRBV7-9 and TRBJ2-7, with TRBD2 matching 7 bases. J was trimmed by 2 bases and V by 5 bases; bases with no gene match: 6. Per the germline V gene, CDR1 is SEHNR and CDR2 is FQNEAQ (reference sequence). The CDR3 is made up of 14 amino acids.

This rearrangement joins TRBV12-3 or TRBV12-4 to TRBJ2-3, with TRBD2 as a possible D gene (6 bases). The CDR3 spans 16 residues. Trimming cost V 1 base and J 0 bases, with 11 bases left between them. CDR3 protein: CASSLGRGSSTDTQYF. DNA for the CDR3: TGTGCCAGCAGTTTAGGGCGGGGCTCTAGCACAGATACGCAGTATTTT.

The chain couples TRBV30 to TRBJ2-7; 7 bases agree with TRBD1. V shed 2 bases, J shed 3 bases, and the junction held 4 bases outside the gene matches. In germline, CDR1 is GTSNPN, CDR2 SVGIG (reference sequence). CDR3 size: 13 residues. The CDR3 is CAWSPGQFYEQYF. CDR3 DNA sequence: TGTGCCTGGAGTCCGGGACAGTTCTACGAGCAGTACTTC.

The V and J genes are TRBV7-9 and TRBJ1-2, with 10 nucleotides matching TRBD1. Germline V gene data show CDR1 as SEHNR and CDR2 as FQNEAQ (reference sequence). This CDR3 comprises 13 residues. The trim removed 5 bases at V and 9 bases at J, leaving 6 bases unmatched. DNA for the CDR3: TGTGCCAGCAGCCTAGGGACAGGGGTGAGCTACACCTTC. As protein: CASSLGTGVSYTF. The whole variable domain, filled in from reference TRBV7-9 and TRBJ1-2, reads DTGVSQNPRHKITKRGQNVTFRCDPISEHNRLYWYRQTLGQGPEFLTYFQNEAQLEKSRLLSDRFSAERPKGSFSTLEIQRTEQGDSAMYLCASSLGTGVSYTFGSGTRLTVV.

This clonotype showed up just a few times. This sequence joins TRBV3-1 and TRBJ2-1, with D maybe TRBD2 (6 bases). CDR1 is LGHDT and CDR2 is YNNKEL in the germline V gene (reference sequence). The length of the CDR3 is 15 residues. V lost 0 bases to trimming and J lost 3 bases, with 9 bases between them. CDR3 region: CASSQEASDYNEQFF. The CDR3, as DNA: TGTGCCAGCAGCCAAGAGGCTAGCGACTACAATGAGCAGTTCTTC.

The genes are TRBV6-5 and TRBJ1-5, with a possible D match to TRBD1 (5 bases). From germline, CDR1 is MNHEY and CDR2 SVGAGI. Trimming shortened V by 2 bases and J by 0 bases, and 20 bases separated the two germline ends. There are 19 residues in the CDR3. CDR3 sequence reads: CASSYPRIKTVYSNQPQHF. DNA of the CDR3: TGTGCCAGCAGTTACCCTAGGATAAAGACAGTCTATAGCAATCAGCCCCAGCATTTT.

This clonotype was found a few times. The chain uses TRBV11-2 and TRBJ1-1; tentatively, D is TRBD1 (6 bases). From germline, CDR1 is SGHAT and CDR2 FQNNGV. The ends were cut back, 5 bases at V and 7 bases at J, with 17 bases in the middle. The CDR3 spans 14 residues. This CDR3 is CASSHDTGAVEAFF. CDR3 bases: TGTGCCAGCAGCCATGACACGGGGGCCGTTGAAGCTTTCTTT.

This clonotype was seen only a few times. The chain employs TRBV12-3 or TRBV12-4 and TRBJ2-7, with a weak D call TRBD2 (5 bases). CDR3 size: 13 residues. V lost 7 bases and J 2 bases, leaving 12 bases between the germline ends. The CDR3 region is CASKHSVTYEQYF. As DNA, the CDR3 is TGTGCCAGCAAACATAGCGTAACCTACGAGCAGTACTTC.

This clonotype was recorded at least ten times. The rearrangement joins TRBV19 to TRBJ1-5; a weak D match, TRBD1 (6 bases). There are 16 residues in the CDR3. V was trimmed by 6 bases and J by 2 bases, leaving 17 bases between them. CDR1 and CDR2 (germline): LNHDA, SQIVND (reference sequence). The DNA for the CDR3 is TGTGCCAGTAGAACAGGGCTCTCGGGAGGCAATCAGCCCCAGCATTTT. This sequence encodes CASRTGLSGGNQPQHF.

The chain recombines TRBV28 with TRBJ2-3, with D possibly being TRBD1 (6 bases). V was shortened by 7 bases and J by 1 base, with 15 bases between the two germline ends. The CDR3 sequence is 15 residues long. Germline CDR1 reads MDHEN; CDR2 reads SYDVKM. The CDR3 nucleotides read TGTGCCAGCAACCCTCCAGGGGCCGGCACAGATACGCAGTATTTT. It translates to CASNPPGAGTDTQYF.

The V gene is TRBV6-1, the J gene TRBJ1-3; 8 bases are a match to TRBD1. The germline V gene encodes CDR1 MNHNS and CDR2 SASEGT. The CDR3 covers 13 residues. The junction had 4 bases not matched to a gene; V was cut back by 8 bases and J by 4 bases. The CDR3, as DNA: TGTGCCAGCGCCGGGACAGGCGGAAACACCATATATTTT. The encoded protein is CASAGTGGNTIYF.

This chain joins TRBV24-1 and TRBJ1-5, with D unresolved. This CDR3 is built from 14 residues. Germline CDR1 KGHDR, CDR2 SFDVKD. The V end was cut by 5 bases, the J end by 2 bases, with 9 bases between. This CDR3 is CATSAEGGNQPQHF. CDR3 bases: TGTGCCACCAGTGCCGAGGGAGGCAATCAGCCCCAGCATTTT.

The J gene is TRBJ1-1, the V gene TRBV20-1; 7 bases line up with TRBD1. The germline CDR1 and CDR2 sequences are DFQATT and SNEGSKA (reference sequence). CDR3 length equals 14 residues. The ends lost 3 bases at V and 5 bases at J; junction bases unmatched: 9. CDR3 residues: CSARQGGKWTEAFF. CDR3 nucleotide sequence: TGCAGTGCTAGGCAGGGGGGGAAATGGACTGAAGCTTTCTTT.

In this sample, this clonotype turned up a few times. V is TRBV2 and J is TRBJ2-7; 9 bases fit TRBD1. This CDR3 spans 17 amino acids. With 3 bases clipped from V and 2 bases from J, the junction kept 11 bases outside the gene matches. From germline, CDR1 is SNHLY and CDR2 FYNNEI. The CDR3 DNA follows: TGTGCCAGCAGTGATTGGACCGGGACAGGGAGCACCTACGAGCAGTACTTC. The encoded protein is CASSDWTGTGSTYEQYF. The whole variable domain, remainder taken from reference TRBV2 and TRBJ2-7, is EPEVTQTPSHQVTQMGQEVILRCVPISNHLYFYWYRQILGQKVEFLVSFYNNEISEKSEIFDDQFSVERPDGSNFTLKIRSTKLEDSAMYFCASSDWTGTGSTYEQYFGPGTRLTVT.

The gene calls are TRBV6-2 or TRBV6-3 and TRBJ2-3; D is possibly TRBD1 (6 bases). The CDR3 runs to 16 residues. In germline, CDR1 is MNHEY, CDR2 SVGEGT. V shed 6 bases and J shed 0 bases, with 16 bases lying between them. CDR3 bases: TGTGCCAGCAGCCCACAGGGTTCAGCTAGCACAGATACGCAGTATTTT. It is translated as CASSPQGSASTDTQYF.

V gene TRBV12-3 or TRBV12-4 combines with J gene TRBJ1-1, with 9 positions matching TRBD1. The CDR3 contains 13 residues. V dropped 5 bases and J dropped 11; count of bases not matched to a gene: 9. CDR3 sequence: CASSPDRGKQAFF. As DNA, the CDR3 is TGTGCCAGCAGTCCCGACAGGGGGAAGCAGGCTTTCTTT.